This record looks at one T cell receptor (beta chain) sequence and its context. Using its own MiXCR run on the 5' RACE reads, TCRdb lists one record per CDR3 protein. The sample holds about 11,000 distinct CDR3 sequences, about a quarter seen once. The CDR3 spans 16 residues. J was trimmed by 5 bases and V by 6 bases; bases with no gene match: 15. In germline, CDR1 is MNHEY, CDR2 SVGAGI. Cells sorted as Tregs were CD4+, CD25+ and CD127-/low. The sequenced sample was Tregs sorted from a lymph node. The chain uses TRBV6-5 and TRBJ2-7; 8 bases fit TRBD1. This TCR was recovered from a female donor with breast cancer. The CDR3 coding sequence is TGTGCCAGCAGCACCGGGACAGGACACGGTGGGGACGAGCAGTACTTC. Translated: CASSTGTGHGGDEQYF.